These T cell receptor beta chains were read from a single sample in a study of technical replicates of blood from a handful of donors. Assay used: immunoSEQ multiplex PCR; TCRdb lists only in-frame clones, some missing. The table records almost 90,000 clones, roughly 94% of them present only once. Sequencing was carried out using T cells isolated from PBMCs. The source is a human donor in good health. The CDR3 runs from the conserved cysteine through the conserved F or W. D genes are given only for firm matches. Clone size is not always given. Where it is, it says once, few, many or a class for expanded clones.

>TRBJ2-1|TRBV28|-|-
CASSLEVTPNEQFF
TGTGCCAGCAGTTTAGAGGTGACGCCAAATGAGCAGTTCTTC
>TRBJ1-2|TRBV6-7|-|-
CASGENYGYTF
TGTGCCAGCGGAGAGAACTATGGCTACACCTTC
>TRBJ1-2|TRBV27|TRBD1|once
CASSLALDRSMYGYTF
TGTGCCAGCAGTTTAGCTTTGGACAGGAGTATGTATGGCTACACCTTC
>TRBJ1-1|TRBV4-1|-|-
CASSQEWGVTEAFF
TGCGCCAGCAGCCAAGAATGGGGGGTTACTGAAGCTTTCTTT
>TRBJ1-1|TRBV5-1|-|once
CASTPGGAGTEAFF
TGCGCCAGCACCCCGGGGGGGGCTGGGACTGAAGCTTTCTTT
>TRBJ2-2|TRBV6-1|TRBD2|-
CASSYSGRKPGELFF
TGTGCCAGCAGCTATAGCGGGAGGAAACCCGGGGAGCTGTTTTTT
>TRBJ1-4|TRBV28|-|-
CASKGGSPPNEKLFF
TGTGCCAGCAAGGGGGGGTCCCCCCCTAATGAAAAACTGTTTTTT
>TRBJ1-5|TRBV21-1|-|-
CASSNQGRNQPQHF
TGTGCCAGCAGCAACCAGGGGCGCAATCAGCCCCAGCATTTT
>TRBJ2-1|TRBV6-1|-|-
CASSEDWGFDEQFF
TGTGCCAGCAGTGAAGACTGGGGCTTTGATGAGCAGTTCTTC
>TRBJ1-1|TRBV27|TRBD1|once
CASSPDRGTEAFF
TGTGCCAGCAGTCCGGACAGGGGGACTGAAGCTTTCTTT
>TRBJ1-2|TRBV10-3|TRBD1|-
CAISAGQFPDYGYTF
TGTGCCATAAGTGCGGGACAGTTTCCAGACTATGGCTACACCTTC
>TRBJ1-5|TRBV28|-|-
CASSLGPGNQPQHF
TGTGCCAGCAGTTTAGGCCCGGGGAATCAGCCCCAGCATTTT
>TRBJ2-2|TRBV2|TRBD2|-
CAASLAGDLTGELFF
TGTGCCGCGAGCTTAGCGGGAGATTTAACCGGGGAGCTGTTTTTT
>TRBJ1-1|TRBV23-1|-|-
CASSATGRPMNTEAFF
TGCGCCAGCAGTGCTACAGGACGGCCTATGAACACTGAAGCTTTCTTT
>TRBJ2-1|TRBV6-6|TRBD2|-
CASSHGGERPYNEQFF
TGTGCCAGCAGCCACGGGGGGGAACGCCCCTACAATGAGCAGTTCTTC
>TRBJ1-1|TRBV11-3|TRBD1|-
CASSLPGQGMNTEAFF
TGTGCCAGCAGCCTTCCGGGACAGGGGATGAACACTGAAGCTTTCTTT
>TRBJ1-5|TRBV9|-|-
CASSVVVDQPQHF
TGTGCCAGCAGCGTAGTCGTCGATCAGCCCCAGCATTTT
>TRBJ2-3|TRBV13|-|-
CASSFPGANTRDTQYF
TGTGCCAGCAGCTTCCCAGGGGCTAACACTCGTGATACGCAGTATTTT
>TRBJ1-3|TRBV13|TRBD1|once
CASSAGTASGNTIYF
TGTGCCAGCAGCGCCGGGACAGCGTCTGGAAACACCATATATTTT
>TRBJ1-1|TRBV4-1|TRBD1|-
CASSQVDGQGTEAFF
TGCGCCAGCAGCCAAGTCGACGGACAGGGCACTGAAGCTTTCTTT
>TRBJ2-1|TRBV5-8|-|-
CASSTGLFSYNEQFF
TGTGCCAGCAGCACGGGACTGTTCTCCTACAATGAGCAGTTCTTC
>TRBJ2-7|TRBV4-2|-|-
CASSQEGGVYEQYF
TGTGCCAGCAGCCAAGAGGGCGGGGTATACGAGCAGTACTTC
>TRBJ2-7|TRBV11-3|TRBD2|-
CASSLGVSGSSYEQYF
TGTGCCAGCAGCTTAGGTGTTAGCGGGAGTAGTTACGAGCAGTACTTC
>TRBJ1-1|TRBV28|-|once
CASRGAGTEAFF
TGTGCCAGCCGGGGGGCTGGCACTGAAGCTTTCTTT
>TRBJ1-2|TRBV20-1|-|-
CSARDGIGYTF
TGCAGTGCTAGAGATGGCATTGGCTACACCTTC
>TRBJ1-2|TRBV7-9|TRBD1|-
CASSRGQGPIYGYTF
TGTGCCAGCAGCCGGGGACAGGGGCCGATCTATGGCTACACCTTC
>TRBJ2-1|TRBV4-1|-|-
CASSQPRESSYNEQFF
TGCGCCAGCAGCCAGCCCCGGGAGAGCTCCTACAATGAGCAGTTCTTC
>TRBJ1-2|TRBV6-1|TRBD1|few
CASRGQGGLDGYTF
TGTGCCAGCAGGGGACAGGGGGGGTTAGATGGCTACACCTTC
>TRBJ2-7|TRBV10-3|TRBD1|-
CAISETQGASYEQYF
TGTGCCATCAGTGAGACCCAGGGGGCCTCCTACGAGCAGTACTTC
>TRBJ1-2|TRBV30|-|-
CAWSHDYGYTF
TGTGCCTGGAGTCATGACTATGGCTACACCTTC